One and the same sample provided the 21 T cell receptor beta chains below, sequenced in a study of cytomegalovirus exposure and HLA in healthy donors. The study ran its PCR with 60 Vbeta and 13 Jbeta primers. Data came from immunoSEQ multiplex PCR; TCRdb stores just in-frame clones and leaves some out. The sample includes over 150,000 clones, about four fifths of them seen just once. Sequencing used PBMCs. These receptors originate from a boy younger than 10 in good health and CMV-seronegative.

The rearrangement uses TRBV9 and TRBJ2-5; 11 bases are shared with TRBD1. V gave up 3 bases and J gave up 5 bases; unmatched junction bases: 9. CDR1 is SGDLS, CDR2 YYNGEE, per germline. The CDR3 is 16 residues long. CDR3 region: CASSATPGQGGETQYF. In nucleotides, the CDR3 is TGTGCCAGCAGCGCCACACCGGGACAGGGGGGGGAGACCCAGTACTTC.

CDR3 bases: TGTGCCAGCAGCTTGTCAGCAGGGGGGGAGACCCAGTACTTC. As protein: CASSLSAGGETQYF. The V and J genes are TRBV5-6 and TRBJ2-5; weak D call: TRBD1 (7 bases). The V end lost 1 base, the J end lost 5 bases, and 12 bases lay between the germline ends. Germline values: CDR1 SGHDT, CDR2 YYEEEE. CDR3 length: 14 amino acids.

A few counts support this clone. J is TRBJ1-6 and V is TRBV6-5, with D unclear. The germline V gene encodes CDR1 MNHEY and CDR2 SVGAGI. The CDR3 length is 13 residues. Trimming removed 6 bases from V and 1 base from J, with 4 bases in between. The CDR3 nucleotides read TGTGCCAGCAGACTTTCCTATAATTCACCCCTCCACTTT. Translation: CASRLSYNSPLHF.

This chain links TRBV19 with TRBJ1-5, with D possibly TRBD1 on 5 matching bases. Germline CDR1 and CDR2: LNHDA and SQIVND (reference sequence). V was cut by 5 bases and J by 1 base, with 12 bases left in between. The CDR3 totals 15 residues. The CDR3 here is CASSFAGKSNQPQHF. Here the CDR3 DNA reads TGTGCCAGTAGTTTCGCAGGGAAAAGCAATCAGCCCCAGCATTTT.

The gene calls are TRBV5-6 and TRBJ1-2; 7 bases line up with TRBD1. V was pared by 1 base and J by 4 bases, with 10 bases of the junction left unmatched. Germline V gene lookup returns CDR1 SGHDT and CDR2 YYEEEE. CDR3 length: 16 amino acids. As DNA, the CDR3 is TGTGCCAGCAGCTTGCCCGGGACAGCCGCTTCCTATGGCTACACCTTC. It specifies CASSLPGTAASYGYTF.

The chain is built from TRBV7-2 and TRBJ2-2; possible D gene TRBD1, 6 bases. Germline V gene data show CDR1 as SGHTA and CDR2 as FQGNSA. The CDR3 has 15 amino acids. Trimming stripped 4 bases from V and 6 bases from J, with 15 bases between. CDR3 DNA sequence: TGTGCCAGCAGCTCACAACAGGGAGTCTCCGGGGAGCTGTTTTTT. Protein: CASSSQQGVSGELFF.

This clone was recorded a few times. The rearrangement joins TRBV15 to TRBJ2-7, with D possibly TRBD1 on 5 matching bases. CDR1 is LNHNV, CDR2 YYDKDF, per germline (reference sequence). The V gene lost 1 base and the J gene lost 6 bases, with 13 bases spanning the gap. CDR3 length: 14 residues. This CDR3 reads CATSRGQILSEQYF. CDR3 bases: TGTGCCACCAGCAGAGGACAGATATTAAGCGAGCAGTACTTC.

This chain links TRBV7-9 with TRBJ1-1; D is possibly TRBD1 (5 bases). CDR1 is SEHNR and CDR2 is FQNEAQ in the germline V gene (reference sequence). CDR3 length: 16 residues. V was pared by 6 bases and J by 1 base, with 18 bases between. The CDR3 nucleotides are TGTGCCAGCAGACCTACCGCCTCGGACAAGAACACTGAAGCTTTCTTT. Amino acids: CASRPTASDKNTEAFF.

This clone was recorded once. The J gene is TRBJ1-5, the V gene TRBV6-5; weak D call: TRBD1 (5 bases). This CDR3 spans 12 amino acids. CDR1 and CDR2 (germline): MNHEY, SVGAGI. Between the trimmed V and J ends, which lost 8 bases and 8 bases, there was a span of 13 bases. The CDR3 sequence is CASGRGQEPQHF. The CDR3 coding sequence is TGTGCCAGCGGTAGGGGCCAAGAGCCCCAGCATTTT.

The rearrangement uses TRBV5-8 and TRBJ1-1; 9 nucleotides align to TRBD1. The CDR3 consists of 17 residues. Germline CDR1 SGHTS, CDR2 YDEGEE. V shed 0 bases and J 6 bases; nucleotides not matched to a gene: 12. CDR3 region: CASSLAREQGARAEAFF. The CDR3, as DNA: TGTGCCAGCAGCTTGGCGCGGGAACAGGGGGCCAGGGCTGAAGCTTTCTTT.

This clone was observed a handful of times. The chain carries TRBV10-3 and TRBJ1-2; D is unclear. Deletions cut 2 bases from V and 1 base from J, with 11 bases between. CDR1 and CDR2 (germline): ENHRY, SYGVKD. The CDR3 runs 15 residues. Written as DNA, the CDR3 is TGTGCCATCAGTGAGACGGATGGCGGTAACTATGGCTACACCTTC. It specifies CAISETDGGNYGYTF.

The chain employs TRBV14 and TRBJ2-1; D may be TRBD1 (8 bases). This CDR3 spans 14 amino acids. V gave up 4 bases and J gave up 7 bases, with 14 bases separating them. CDR1 and CDR2 from the germline V gene are SGHDN and FVKESK. Here the CDR3 reads CASSLQGGQNEQFF. CDR3 bases: TGTGCCAGCAGCCTACAGGGGGGGCAGAATGAGCAGTTCTTC.

V gene TRBV4-1 combines with J gene TRBJ1-2; TRBD1 matches at 9 bases. Germline V lookup: CDR1 MGHRA, CDR2 YSYEKL. This CDR3 region has 15 residues. The ends lost 6 bases at V and 8 bases at J; junction bases unmatched: 13. CDR3 in DNA: TGCGCCAGCAGGCAACCCGGGGACAGGGTTCAGGGCTACACCTTC. This gives the protein CASRQPGDRVQGYTF.

This sequence joins TRBV4-3 and TRBJ2-7, with a possible D match to TRBD2 (6 bases). This CDR3 spans 15 amino acids. V lost 0 bases and J lost 3, with 12 bases in between. From germline, CDR1 is LGHNA and CDR2 YSLEER. The chain's CDR3 is CASSQDRRLGYEQYF. DNA of the CDR3: TGCGCCAGCAGCCAAGATAGGCGACTAGGCTACGAGCAGTACTTC.

The rearrangement links TRBV10-3 to TRBJ1-1, with 7 bases aligning to TRBD1. Germline V gene sequence: CDR1 ENHRY, CDR2 SYGVKD. Trimming cost V 6 bases and J 1 base; bases outside gene matches: 5. This CDR3 is built from 14 residues. The CDR3 DNA is TGTGCCATCAGGGGGGACAGCCCGAACACTGAAGCTTTCTTT. Translation gives CAIRGDSPNTEAFF.

This rearrangement joins TRBV6-1 to TRBJ2-1; 9 nucleotides align to TRBD2. Germline V gene data show CDR1 as MNHNS and CDR2 as SASEGT. The length of the CDR3 is 12 residues. J was trimmed by 15 bases and V by 6 bases; bases with no gene match: 9. The CDR3 is CASRLSAGGVFF. The CDR3 region has the DNA TGTGCCAGCAGACTCTCAGCGGGGGGTGTGTTCTTC.

The rearrangement uses TRBV28 and TRBJ1-5; tentatively, D is TRBD1 (6 bases). This CDR3 region has 15 residues. Germline V gene sequence: CDR1 MDHEN, CDR2 SYDVKM. Deletions cut 7 bases from V and 2 bases from J, with 15 bases between. The CDR3 DNA reads as TGTGCCAGCAAGCCGGGGGGCGCAGGCAATCAGCCCCAGCATTTT. As protein: CASKPGGAGNQPQHF.

The chain couples TRBV7-3 to TRBJ2-7, with 9 bases matching TRBD1. Per the germline V gene, CDR1 is SGHTA and CDR2 is FQGTGA. V shed 5 bases, J shed 4 bases, and the junction held 9 bases outside the gene matches. This CDR3 has 15 residues. The DNA for the CDR3 is TGTGCCAGCAGCGTCGGGACAGGGAGAGAATACGAGCAGTACTTC. Translating gives CASSVGTGREYEQYF.

The V gene is TRBV29-1, the J gene TRBJ2-1; D uncertain. From germline, CDR1 is SQVTM and CDR2 ANQGSEA. The ends were cut back, 2 bases at V and 7 bases at J, with 15 bases in the middle. The CDR3 loop spans 14 amino acids. The CDR3 sequence: CSVETVASTNEQFF. The CDR3 DNA is TGCAGCGTTGAAACAGTGGCCAGTACAAATGAGCAGTTCTTC.

This clone was counted between two and nine times. This chain connects TRBV30 to TRBJ2-1; the D gene is possibly TRBD2 (6 bases). V lost 4 bases and J 8 bases, leaving 15 bases between the germline ends. CDR3 size: 13 residues. Germline V gene sequence: CDR1 GTSNPN, CDR2 SVGIG (reference sequence). In DNA form, the CDR3 reads TGTGCCTGGATTAAGGAGTCTAGCGATGAGCAGTTCTTC. It is translated as CAWIKESSDEQFF.

This clone was counted between two and nine times. The rearrangement uses TRBV4-3 and TRBJ2-2; D is possibly TRBD1 (5 bases). This CDR3 is 15 amino acids long. V was cut by 2 bases and J by 5 bases, with 12 bases left in between. CDR1 and CDR2 (germline): LGHNA, YSLEER. CDR3: CASSQPGAGTGELFF. The CDR3 coding sequence is TGCGCCAGCAGCCAACCTGGGGCAGGGACCGGGGAGCTGTTTTTT.